These 2 T cell receptor beta chains were all obtained from the same sample, sequenced in a study of shared clonotypes between healthy human individuals (dated by TCRdb to the early 2020s). Libraries were prepared through the immunoSEQ multiplex PCR assay. This immuneACCESS table, as held by TCRdb, lists in-frame sequences with V and J called but not all clones. Of the missing ones, under half trace to an unresolved V gene in checked studies; the others have no known cause. The sample contains 2 million to 2.5 million clones, 90% to 97% of them found a single time. The ten largest make up 0.1% to 0.15% of the sample. What was sequenced was naive CD4+ T cells sorted from blood. The cell subset or site label on this specimen signifies: CD45RA+ positively selected. The receptor source for this set is a young man in good health.

The V and J genes are TRBV19 and TRBJ1-5; D possibly corresponds to TRBD1 (6 bases). CDR1 LNHDA and CDR2 SQIVND come from the germline V gene (reference sequence). The CDR3 extends over 15 amino acids. Trimming took off 6 bases at V and 1 base at J, with 13 bases between the two ends. The CDR3 reads CASRSTGTSNQPQHF. The CDR3 DNA reads TGTGCCAGTAGATCCACAGGGACGAGCAATCAGCCCCAGCATTTT.

Concerning this clone: The same CDR3 arises from other DNA sequences in this sample as well. The chain joins TRBV25-1 to TRBJ1-3, with D uncertain. Germline CDR1 and CDR2: MGHDK and SYGVNS. V was pared by 7 bases and J by 0 bases, with 4 bases between. This CDR3 contains 12 residues. The chain's CDR3 is CASTSSGNTIYF. The CDR3 nucleotides read TGTGCCAGCACCAGCTCTGGAAACACCATATATTTT.